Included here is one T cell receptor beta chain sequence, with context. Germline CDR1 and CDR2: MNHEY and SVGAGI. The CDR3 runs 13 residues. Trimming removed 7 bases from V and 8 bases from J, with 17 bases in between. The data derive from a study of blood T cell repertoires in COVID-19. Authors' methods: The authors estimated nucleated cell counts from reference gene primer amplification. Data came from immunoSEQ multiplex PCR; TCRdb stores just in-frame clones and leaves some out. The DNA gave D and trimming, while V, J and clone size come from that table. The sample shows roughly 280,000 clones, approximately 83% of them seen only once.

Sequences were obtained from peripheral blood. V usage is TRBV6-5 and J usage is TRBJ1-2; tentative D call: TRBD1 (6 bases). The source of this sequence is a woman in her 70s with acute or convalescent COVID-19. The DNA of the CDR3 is TGTGCCAGCAATACAGGAGGGGGGGACGGCTACACCTTC. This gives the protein CASNTGGGDGYTF.